The 2 T cell receptor beta chains given below trace back to one sample, sequenced in a study of Ad26.COV2.S vaccination and SARS-CoV-2 variants. Using immunoSEQ multiplex PCR, the repertoire was profiled, and TCRdb retains in-frame clones only, with some absent. There are about 400,000 clones in the sample; about 85% occur only once, and 3.5% lies in the top ten. Treatment defined: about 20 received Ad26.COV2.S at low or high dose, single or two shots; five or six received placebo; per-sample allocation not given. On day 63 after the first injection, vaccine and placebo recipients gave samples. The material sequenced was peripheral blood, taken in a trial of Ad26.COV2.S vaccine versus placebo. These receptors all stem from a person between 18 and 59 years old who received the Ad26.COV2.S COVID-19 vaccine or a placebo.

This clone was found a few times. The chain has TRBV7-2 and TRBJ1-2, with D unresolved. V was pared by 4 bases and J by 0 bases, with 15 bases between. From germline, CDR1 is SGHTA and CDR2 FQGNSA. CDR3 length: 16 residues. This CDR3 reads CASSYPMDRANYGYTF. CDR3 nucleotides: TGTGCCAGCAGCTATCCTATGGACCGCGCTAACTATGGCTACACCTTC. Full variable domain (rest looked up from reference TRBV7-2 and TRBJ1-2): GAGVSQSPSNKVTEKGKDVELRCDPISGHTALYWYRQSLGQGLEFLIYFQGNSAPDKSGLPSDRFSAERTGGSVSTLTIQRTQQEDSAVYLCASSYPMDRANYGYTFGSGTRLTVV.

This clone came up a few times. The rearrangement links TRBV5-5 to TRBJ1-4; tentatively, D is TRBD1 (6 bases). Germline assignment: CDR1 SGHKS and CDR2 YYEKEE (reference sequence). V lost 0 bases and J 5 bases, leaving 11 bases between the germline ends. The CDR3 is 15 residues long. Written as DNA, the CDR3 is TGTGCCAGCAGCTTGGACAGGGTTCAAAATGAAAAACTGTTTTTT. Amino acid sequence: CASSLDRVQNEKLFF.